Presented here are 2 T cell receptor beta chains from one specimen sequenced in a study of cytomegalovirus exposure and HLA in healthy donors (dated by TCRdb to 2016 to 2017). Library creation used the immunoSEQ multiplex PCR assay. For the multiplex PCR, a mixture combining 60 forward primers for TCR Vbeta segments and 13 reverse primers for TCR Jbeta segments was used. Entries here come from immuneACCESS through TCRdb and include only in-frame sequences with V and J called. Some clones fail to appear in such tables; in the studies checked, an unresolved V gene covers under half of the shortfall, and the cause of the remainder is unknown. The table for this sample lists about 98,000 clones; under 85% of them were counted only once. Together, the top ten hold roughly 9.7% of the sample. Sequenced sample: PBMCs. The receptors were gathered from a man between 18 and 29 years old in good health and CMV-seropositive.

This clone was observed a few times. The CDR3 here is CASSLSAKNTEAFF. CDR3 DNA sequence: TGTGCCAGCAGTTTATCAGCCAAGAACACTGAAGCTTTCTTT. The chain is built from TRBV27 and TRBJ1-1, with D unresolved. Germline CDR1 is MNHEY and CDR2 is SMNVEV (reference sequence). The length of the CDR3 is 14 residues. Trimming stripped 0 bases from V and 1 base from J, with 6 bases between.

The J gene is TRBJ1-6, the V gene TRBV6-5, with D possibly matching TRBD1 (5 bases). V was pared by 6 bases and J by 7 bases, with 13 bases between. Per germline, CDR1 MNHEY and CDR2 SVGAGI. This CDR3 contains 14 residues. The CDR3 protein is CASSRDSTNSPLHF. The CDR3 DNA sequence: TGTGCCAGCAGCCGAGACAGTACCAATTCACCCCTCCACTTT.